This is a list of T cell receptor beta chains from one sample in a study of shared clonotypes between healthy human individuals. The repertoire was sequenced with immunoSEQ multiplex PCR; TCRdb's copy has only in-frame clones and lacks some. The sample includes roughly 2 million clones, 85% to 95% of them seen just once. The sequenced sample was naive CD4+ T cells sorted from blood. The receptors stem from a man between 18 and 35 years old in good health. Both conserved end residues are part of each CDR3. A D gene is named only where the DNA matches it firmly.

NA	TRBV5-1	TRBJ1-3	17	CASTPGGGTSSGNTIYF	TGCGCCAGCACCCCTGGAGGGGGTACTAGCTCTGGAAACACCATATATTTT
TRBD2	TRBV29-1	TRBJ2-5	12	CSVASGGETQYF	TGCAGCGTTGCTTCGGGAGGTGAGACCCAGTACTTC
NA	TRBV11-2	TRBJ2-5	13	CASSPTTGETQYF	TGTGCCAGCAGCCCAACTACGGGAGAGACCCAGTACTTC
NA	TRBV25-1	TRBJ1-4	15	CASSGGLGGSEKLFF	TGTGCCAGCAGTGGGGGTTTGGGGGGTAGTGAAAAACTGTTTTTT
NA	TRBV10-3	TRBJ1-1	14	CAISESRGKFEAFF	TGTGCCATCAGTGAGTCGAGGGGGAAATTTGAAGCTTTCTTT
TRBD1	TRBV2	TRBJ2-7	15	CASSEGVPGQGEQYF	TGTGCCAGCAGTGAAGGGGTGCCGGGACAGGGGGAGCAGTACTTC
TRBD1	TRBV18	TRBJ2-7	14	CASSKGAQSYEQYF	TGTGCCAGCTCTAAGGGGGCCCAATCCTACGAGCAGTACTTC
NA	TRBV29-1	TRBJ1-2	13	CSVGQDGNYGYTF	TGCAGCGTTGGTCAGGACGGGAACTATGGCTACACCTTC
NA	TRBV30	TRBJ1-2	12	CAWSVGPPGYTF	TGTGCCTGGAGTGTGGGGCCCCCAGGCTACACCTTC
NA	TRBV2	TRBJ2-2	13	CASRGDGTGELFF	TGTGCCAGCAGGGGGGACGGCACCGGGGAGCTGTTTTTT
NA	TRBV5-1	TRBJ2-5	13	CASSLPGQETQYF	TGCGCCAGCAGCTTGCCAGGTCAAGAGACCCAGTACTTC
TRBD1	TRBV28	TRBJ1-2	15	CASSLGTGAGIRYTF	TGTGCCAGCAGTTTAGGGACAGGGGCCGGGATAAGGTACACCTTC